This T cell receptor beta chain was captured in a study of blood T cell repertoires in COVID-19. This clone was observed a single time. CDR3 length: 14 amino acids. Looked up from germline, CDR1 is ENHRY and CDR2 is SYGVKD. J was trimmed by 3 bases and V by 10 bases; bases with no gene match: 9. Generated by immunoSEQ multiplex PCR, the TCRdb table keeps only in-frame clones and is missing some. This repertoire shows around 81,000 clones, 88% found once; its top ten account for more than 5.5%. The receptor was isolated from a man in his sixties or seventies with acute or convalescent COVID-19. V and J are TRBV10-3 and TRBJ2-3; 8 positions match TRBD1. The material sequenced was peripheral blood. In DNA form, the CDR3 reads TGTGCCACAGGACAGGGAATAGGGACAGATACGCAGTATTTT. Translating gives CATGQGIGTDTQYF.